Sequencing of this T cell receptor beta chain was carried out in a study of beta chain features in type 1 diabetes. In its sample, this clone was seen a few times. The antigen remains undetermined. Study-level findings and limits: Significant though moderate, a shortening of TCRB CDR3s appeared in all four CD4+ subsets of Type 1 diabetes patients.

The germline V gene has CDR1 MDHEN and CDR2 SYDVKM. This CDR3 comprises 15 residues. The V gene lost 2 bases and the J gene lost 4 bases, with 11 bases spanning the gap. What was sequenced were expressed TCRB transcripts, since all of the isolated RNA had been reverse transcribed. Method: immunoSEQ multiplex PCR; TCRdb's copy keeps in-frame clones and lacks some. The sample contains more than 300,000 clones, 8.5% to 10% of which appear only once. The gene calls are TRBV28 and TRBJ1-4; TRBD1 might be the D (5 bases). The TCR comes from a man aged 30 to 39 with type 1 diabetes. Sequenced sample: central memory CD4+ T cells from blood. This chain's CDR3 is CASSLGGIDNEKLFF. The CDR3 nucleotides read TGTGCCAGCAGTTTAGGGGGGATAGATAATGAAAAACTGTTTTTT.